This T cell receptor beta chain was sequenced in a study of T cells in localized non-small cell lung cancer. Notes on the study in general: Since sequencing was restricted to only one region of the tumor, intratumor heterogeneity remains a possibility.

TCRdb's copy holds only in-frame clones and misses some; the assay was immunoSEQ multiplex PCR. This sample has 16,000 or so clones, with around nine tenths found just once. The CDR3 spans 16 residues. Germline CDR1 and CDR2: LNHDA and SQIVND (reference sequence). The V and J ends lost 4 bases and 2 bases, in that order; junction bases with no gene match: 4. About this clone itself: The antigen is unknown.

The chain links TRBV19 to TRBJ2-7, with 14 positions matching TRBD2. Specimen: peripheral blood, collected before any cancer treatment. This receptor was obtained from a male donor aged 60 or over with stage II squamous cell lung carcinoma. The CDR3 spells CASSRGLAGEPYEQYF. As DNA, the CDR3 is TGTGCCAGTAGTAGGGGACTAGCGGGGGAACCCTACGAGCAGTACTTC.